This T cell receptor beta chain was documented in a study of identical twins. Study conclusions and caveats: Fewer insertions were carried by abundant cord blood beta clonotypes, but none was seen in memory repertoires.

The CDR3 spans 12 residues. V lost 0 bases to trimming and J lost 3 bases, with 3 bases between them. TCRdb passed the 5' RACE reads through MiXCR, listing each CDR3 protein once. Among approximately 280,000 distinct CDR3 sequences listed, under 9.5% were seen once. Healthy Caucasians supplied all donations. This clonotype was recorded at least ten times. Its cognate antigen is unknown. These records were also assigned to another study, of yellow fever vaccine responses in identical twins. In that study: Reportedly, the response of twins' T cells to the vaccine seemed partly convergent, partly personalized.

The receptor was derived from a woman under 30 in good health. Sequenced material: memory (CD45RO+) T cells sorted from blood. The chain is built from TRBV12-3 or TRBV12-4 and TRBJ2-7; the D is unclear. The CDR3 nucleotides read TGTGCCAGCAGTTTAGCGCACTACGAGCAGTACTTC. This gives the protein CASSLAHYEQYF.